The 3 T cell receptor beta chains below were found in one sample sequenced in a study of technical replicates of blood from a handful of donors. TCRdb keeps only in-frame clones here, not all; method: immunoSEQ multiplex PCR. The repertoire has 90,000 to 100,000 clones, just under 95% of them found once; the top ten carry 0.33%. What was sequenced was T cells isolated from PBMCs. Receptors were obtained from a human donor in good health.

J is TRBJ1-1 and V is TRBV19; tentative D call: TRBD1 (5 bases). V shed 4 bases and J shed 0 bases, with 15 bases lying between them. The CDR3 loop spans 16 amino acids. CDR1 LNHDA and CDR2 SQIVND come from the germline V gene (reference sequence). CDR3 sequence reads: CASSTGSGFMNTEAFF. The CDR3 nucleotides read TGTGCCAGTAGTACAGGGTCTGGCTTCATGAACACTGAAGCTTTCTTT.

This clone was observed once. This chain uses TRBV11-3 with TRBJ1-2; 8 nucleotides agree with TRBD1. In germline, CDR1 is SGHNT, CDR2 YENEEA. With 10 bases clipped from V and 12 bases from J, the junction kept 7 bases outside the gene matches. This CDR3 region has 10 residues. This chain's CDR3 is CANQGADDTF. CDR3 DNA: TGTGCCAATCAGGGGGCAGACGACACCTTC. Complete variable domain (other parts from reference TRBV11-3 and TRBJ1-2): EAGVVQSPRYKIIEKKQPVAFWCNPISGHNTLYWYLQNLGQGPELLIRYENEEAVDDSQLPKDRFSAERLKGVDSTLKIQPAELGDSAVYLCANQGADDTFGSGTRLTVV.

J is TRBJ1-5 and V is TRBV18; D is possibly TRBD1 (6 bases). The germline V gene encodes CDR1 KGHSH and CDR2 LQKENI. Trimming pared 3 bases from V and 4 bases from J, leaving 10 bases between. This CDR3 contains 14 residues. The CDR3 coding sequence is TGTGCCAGCTCACCTACAGGGAAGAATCAGCCCCAGCATTTT. Residues: CASSPTGKNQPQHF. Supplemented by reference TRBV18 and TRBJ1-5, the full variable domain reads NAGVMQNPRHLVRRRGQEARLRCSPMKGHSHVYWYRQLPEEGLKFMVYLQKENIIDESGMPKERFSAEFPKEGPSILRIQQVVRGDSAAYFCASSPTGKNQPQHFGDGTRLSIL.